Listed below are T cell receptor beta chains from one sample, sequenced in a study of T-cell memory formation after mild COVID-19. MiXCR, applied by TCRdb to the 5' RACE reads, yields one record per CDR3 protein. The table has about 400,000 distinct CDR3 sequences, 20% to 30% seen once. The sample comprised PBMCs or a T cell subset sorted from them (not recorded which). The receptor set was obtained from an adult woman who had mild COVID-19 (a few samples of this study predate the infection). Cell type and time point are not known. Both conserved end residues are part of each CDR3. The D gene is left open where the match is weak. Clone size is stated in some rows and not others, as once, few, many or a class when expanded.

J gene,V gene,clone size,D gene,CDR3 protein,CDR3 DNA
TRBJ1-1,TRBV15,.,.,CATSRVRAEAFF,TGTGCCACCAGCAGGGTTCGTGCTGAAGCTTTCTTT
TRBJ2-1,TRBV9,few,TRBD2,CASSVEGEASGVNEQFF,TGTGCCAGCAGCGTAGAAGGAGAGGCTAGCGGGGTTAATGAGCAGTTCTTC
TRBJ2-1,TRBV24-1,.,.,CATSDLQNNEQFF,TGTGCCACCAGTGATTTACAGAACAATGAGCAGTTCTTC
TRBJ2-1,TRBV30,once,.,CAWSGREWEYHNEQFF,TGTGCCTGGAGTGGCCGTGAGTGGGAGTACCACAATGAGCAGTTCTTC
TRBJ2-1,TRBV18,.,.,CASSPLASSSYNEQFF,TGTGCCAGCTCACCCTTAGCTTCGAGCTCCTACAATGAGCAGTTCTTC
TRBJ2-1,TRBV7-8,once,TRBD2,CASSPGAGAGTNEQFF,TGTGCCAGCAGCCCAGGAGCGGGAGCTGGTACCAATGAGCAGTTCTTC
TRBJ2-1,TRBV11-3,few,.,CASSGTSQGNEQFF,TGTGCCAGCAGTGGAACTAGCCAAGGGAATGAGCAGTTCTTC
TRBJ1-5,TRBV5-6,.,TRBD1,CASSLGTAARQPQHF,TGTGCCAGCAGCTTAGGGACAGCCGCCCGGCAGCCCCAGCATTTT
TRBJ1-1,TRBV15,.,.,CATSRPGGSRGSTEAFF,TGTGCCACCAGCAGGCCCGGAGGGTCCCGGGGGTCCACTGAAGCTTTCTTT
TRBJ2-3,TRBV6-6,few,.,CASSYSIVRESGPDTQYF,TGTGCCAGCAGTTACTCGATAGTAAGGGAATCTGGGCCAGATACGCAGTATTTT
TRBJ1-2,TRBV9,few,TRBD1,CASSATGEGGYTF,TGTGCCAGCAGCGCCACAGGGGAGGGCGGCTACACCTTC
TRBJ2-1,TRBV5-1,few,.,CASSLVAGTNEQFF,TGCGCCAGCAGCTTGGTCGCGGGTACGAATGAGCAGTTCTTC
TRBJ2-1,TRBV20-1,few,TRBD2,CSARVAGVRRYNEQFF,TGCAGTGCTAGAGTCGCGGGAGTTCGAAGATACAATGAGCAGTTCTTC
TRBJ2-5,TRBV20-1,.,.,CSARDYSQQETQYF,TGCAGTGCTAGAGATTATAGCCAGCAAGAGACCCAGTACTTC
TRBJ2-6,TRBV9,few,.,CASSVSGSGANVLTF,TGTGCCAGCAGCGTAAGCGGTTCCGGGGCCAACGTCCTGACTTTC
TRBJ2-5,TRBV5-1,few,TRBD1,CASSLRGTGAGGETQYF,TGCGCCAGCAGCTTGCGAGGGACAGGGGCCGGGGGAGAGACCCAGTACTTC
TRBJ2-3,TRBV4-3,.,.,CASSQARGDFTDTQYF,TGCGCCAGCAGCCAAGCCAGAGGAGATTTCACAGATACGCAGTATTTT
TRBJ1-6,TRBV6-1,few,TRBD1,CASSGQGAVSGSPLHF,TGTGCCAGCAGTGGACAGGGGGCCGTATCAGGTTCACCCCTCCACTTT
TRBJ2-1,TRBV11-3,.,.,CASRNQQGLSYNEQFF,TGTGCCAGCAGAAACCAACAGGGCCTCTCCTACAATGAGCAGTTCTTC
TRBJ1-1,TRBV6-1,.,.,CASSEDLGRVSEAFF,TGTGCCAGCAGTGAAGATCTGGGGCGCGTCTCTGAAGCTTTCTTT
TRBJ1-2,TRBV5-1,.,TRBD1,CASSFVGGVYGYTF,TGCGCCAGCAGCTTCGTAGGGGGCGTCTATGGCTACACCTTC
TRBJ2-2,TRBV2,.,.,CASSDPEAAAGELFF,TGTGCCAGCAGTGATCCCGAGGCCGCAGCCGGGGAGCTGTTTTTT
TRBJ2-7,TRBV5-1,many,.,CASSLDGYSYEQYF,TGCGCCAGCAGCTTGGACGGATACTCCTACGAGCAGTACTTC
TRBJ2-1,TRBV7-6,many,TRBD2,CASSAYLLAGGPNEQFF,TGTGCCAGCAGCGCCTACCTACTAGCGGGAGGGCCCAATGAGCAGTTCTTC